This T cell receptor (beta chain) comes out of a study of vaccination effects on CD4 cells after COVID-19 (dated by TCRdb to 2022 to 2024). Broadly, across the study: Across the study, the median time from the second dose to post-vaccine sampling was 72 days (range 14 to 241). Cultures from other donors in the study were sequenced with the Oncomine TCR Beta short-read assay on an Illumina iSeq 100. In both COVID-19 convalescent patients and infection-naive vaccine recipients, the study compared SARS-CoV-2 spike-specific CD4+ TCR repertoires from before mRNA vaccination with those from after it. The full study included approximately nine COVID-19 convalescent patients and a handful of SARS-CoV-2-naive healthy vaccine recipients. Results the study describes overall, beyond this receptor: Only a small number of convalescent patients were included, and no early post-infection timepoints were available, which limited the study. Both infection-induced and vaccine-induced clones contracted markedly at late post-vaccination timepoints, which is consistent with waning T cell responses. Among healthy vaccine recipients, nearly all vaccine-induced clones were SARS-CoV-2 mono-reactive, and just 1 of 255 was cross-reactive with common cold coronaviruses.

In the ViraFEST assay, PBMC were stimulated with viral peptide pools, and TCR sequencing was then used to find antigen-specific CD4+ T cell clonotypes based on their expansion. After 10 to 11 days of culture, CD4+ T cells were isolated with the EasySep CD4+ T cell isolation kit. Each participant received two doses of an mRNA SARS-CoV-2 vaccine, either BNT162b2 or mRNA-1273. None of the healthy vaccine recipients had a prior SARS-CoV-2 infection, which was confirmed by nucleocapsid antibody tests that came back negative both before and after vaccination. Roughly 2.1 million PBMC per well were cultured in IMDM with 5% human AB serum, 10 IU/ml IL-2 and gentamicin, plus 10 ug/ml peptides. Half of the culture medium was replaced with fresh IL-2-containing medium on days 3 and 7. Unless noted otherwise, every peptide stimulation condition was grown in triplicate wells. PBMC were separated from whole blood using Ficoll-Paque Plus gradient centrifugation and were then either cryopreserved at -140C or used fresh. Overlapping peptide pools spanned the spike proteins of SARS-CoV-2 and the common cold coronaviruses HCoV-NL63, HCoV-OC43 and HCoV-229E. Genomic DNA was extracted from cultured CD4+ T cells with the QIAamp micro DNA kit.

Counted from cysteine to phenylalanine, this CDR3 has 14 amino acids. Only the CDR3 portion is preserved as DNA: 42 bases, with reading frame beginning at the first base. V and J are truncated by 6 bases and 7 bases respectively, leaving an intervening sequence of 13 bases. Per the germline V gene, MNHEY is the CDR1 and SVGAGI is the CDR2. Libraries were made using the immunoSEQ multiplex PCR assay. DNA from the cultured and isolated CD4+ T cells underwent TCR beta CDR3 sequencing. In the original analysis: Non-productive TCR sequences were discarded, and reads were trimmed to the CDR3 region, with only CDR3s of 7 or more amino acids retained. The MANAFEST web app was used to identify antigen-specific clonotypes by comparing expansion in peptide wells with expansion in reference cultures. Positive clones required FDR<0.05 expansion versus reference and all other wells, odds ratio above 5, and frequency above 0.1% in two replicate wells. Clonotypes significantly expanded in SARS-CoV-2 spike wells and in at least one common cold coronavirus spike condition were defined as cross-reactive. CDR3 similarity was assessed by Levenshtein distance using the stringdist R package, and unrooted trees were constructed with ape in R 3.6.1. TCRdb took over this immuneACCESS table, retaining in-frame rearrangements with V and J assigned. Such tables are incomplete; in checked studies, under half of the missing clones stem from an unresolved V gene, and the remainder is unexplained. V and J calls and clone size are copied from that table; D and trimming were computed from the DNA. In this sample the table shows about 29,000 clones, about 73% of which occur a single time. About 17% of the sample belongs to the ten largest clones.

Concerning this clone: It lacks a known antigen. There are no base qualities to consult, and no much larger clone falls within one base.

The rearranged segments are TRBV6-5 and TRBJ1-6, with the D gene call left open. The TCR originated in a human donor who received a COVID-19 vaccine. Sequenced here: CD4+ T cells from PBMCs cultured with HCoV-OC43 spike peptides, sampled after COVID-19 vaccination. The cell subset or site label corresponds to: HCoV-OC43 spike overlapping peptide pool stimulation. The base sequence is TGTGCCAGCAGGCGGACTTCGACGAATTCACCCCTCCACTTT. This is translated as CASRRTSTNSPLHF.